Sequencing of this T cell receptor beta chain was carried out in a study of technical replicates of blood from several donors. Assay: immunoSEQ multiplex PCR; the TCRdb copy retains only in-frame clones and omits some. The sample records about 100,000 clones, 90% to 97% being singletons. The CDR3 consists of 17 residues. Germline V CDR1 and CDR2: LNHNV, YYDKDF (reference sequence). V dropped 3 bases and J dropped 7; count of bases not matched to a gene: 12. The chain combines TRBV15 with TRBJ2-3; 11 bases agree with TRBD2. The receptor was isolated from a human donor in good health. What was sequenced was T cells isolated from PBMCs. CDR3 DNA: TGTGCCACCAGCAGGGGCCAACCGGGACTAGCGGTTTATACGCAGTATTTT. It translates to CATSRGQPGLAVYTQYF.